This T cell receptor beta chain came from a study of blood T cell repertoires in COVID-19. Assay: immunoSEQ multiplex PCR; the TCRdb copy retains only in-frame clones and omits some. The sample shows 250,000 to 300,000 clones, approximately 86% of them seen only once. V was shortened by 2 bases and J by 2 bases, with 10 bases between the two germline ends. Germline loops: CDR1 SGDLS, CDR2 YYNGEE. CDR3 size: 14 residues. Sequencing was carried out using peripheral blood. This clonotype was sampled from a man aged 25-40 years with active or convalescent COVID-19. This chain uses TRBV9 with TRBJ1-1, with D perhaps matching TRBD1 (5 bases). CDR3 sequence: CASSVGPRNTEAFF. The CDR3 DNA is TGTGCCAGCAGCGTGGGGCCAAGAAACACTGAAGCTTTCTTT.